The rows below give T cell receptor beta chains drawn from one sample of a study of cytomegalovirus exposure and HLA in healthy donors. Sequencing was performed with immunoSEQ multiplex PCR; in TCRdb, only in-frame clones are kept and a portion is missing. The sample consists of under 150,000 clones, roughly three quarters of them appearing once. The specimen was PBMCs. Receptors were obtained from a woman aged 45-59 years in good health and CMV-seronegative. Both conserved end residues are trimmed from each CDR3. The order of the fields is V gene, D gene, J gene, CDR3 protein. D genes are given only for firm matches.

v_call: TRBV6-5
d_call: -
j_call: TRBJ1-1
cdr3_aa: ASRRVRGTEAF

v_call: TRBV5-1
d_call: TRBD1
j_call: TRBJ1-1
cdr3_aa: ASSSGGQGASTEAF

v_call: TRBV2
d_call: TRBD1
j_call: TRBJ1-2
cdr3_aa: ASSQDRGRNYGYT

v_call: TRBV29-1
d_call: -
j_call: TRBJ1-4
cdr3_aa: SAGRVLNEKLF

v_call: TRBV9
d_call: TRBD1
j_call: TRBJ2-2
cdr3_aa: ASSVDAGGTGELF

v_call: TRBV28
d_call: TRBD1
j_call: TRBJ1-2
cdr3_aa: ASSLQGVEGYT

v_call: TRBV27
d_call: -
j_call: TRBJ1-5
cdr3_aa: ASSFGNQPQH

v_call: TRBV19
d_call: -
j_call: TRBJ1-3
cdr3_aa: ASSISMTVGNTIY

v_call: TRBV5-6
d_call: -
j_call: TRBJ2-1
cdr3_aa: ASSSSSGDEQF

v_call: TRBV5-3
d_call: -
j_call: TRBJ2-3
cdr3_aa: ASRWGGFHPGENTQY

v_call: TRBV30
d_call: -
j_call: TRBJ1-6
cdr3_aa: AWTLERGPRGHSPLH

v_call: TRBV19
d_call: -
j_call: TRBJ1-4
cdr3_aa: ASSKDRPTNEKLF

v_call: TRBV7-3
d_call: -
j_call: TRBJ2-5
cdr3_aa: ASSHGRGATQY

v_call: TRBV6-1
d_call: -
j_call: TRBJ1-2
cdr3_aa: ASSDAGPYGYT

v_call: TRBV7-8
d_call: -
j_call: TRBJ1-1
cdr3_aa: ASSLDEDTEAF

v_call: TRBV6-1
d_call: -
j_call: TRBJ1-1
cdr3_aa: AEKEQSAGREAF

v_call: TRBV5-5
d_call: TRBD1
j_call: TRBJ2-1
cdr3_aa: ASSFRMTGSGNEQF

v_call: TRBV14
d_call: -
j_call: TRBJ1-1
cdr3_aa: ASSQVGSRNTEAF

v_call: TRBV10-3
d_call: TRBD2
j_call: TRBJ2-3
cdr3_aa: AISESVRGGSDTQY

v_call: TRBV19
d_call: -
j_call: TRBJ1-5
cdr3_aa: ASSTPSREGNQPQH

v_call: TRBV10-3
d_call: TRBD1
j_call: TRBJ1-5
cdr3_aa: AISTGDPNQPQH

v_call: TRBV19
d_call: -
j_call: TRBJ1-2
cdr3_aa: ASSRRAGGYT

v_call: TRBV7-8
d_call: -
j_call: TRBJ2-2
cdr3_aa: ASSLNRAPNTGELF

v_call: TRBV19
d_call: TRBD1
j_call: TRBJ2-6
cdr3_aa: ASSMRWTGGGGANVLT

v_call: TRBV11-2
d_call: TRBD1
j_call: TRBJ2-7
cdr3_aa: ASSISLTGAHSYEQY

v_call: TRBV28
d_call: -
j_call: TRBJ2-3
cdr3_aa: ASSQLTDTQY

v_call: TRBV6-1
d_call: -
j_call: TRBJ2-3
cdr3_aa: ASREDFSPDTQY

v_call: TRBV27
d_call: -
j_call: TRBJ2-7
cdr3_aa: ASSPGRVYEQY

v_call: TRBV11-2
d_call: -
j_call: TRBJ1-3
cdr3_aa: ASSQMFGNTIY

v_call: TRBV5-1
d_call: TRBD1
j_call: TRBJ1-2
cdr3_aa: ASSLGTGDYGYT

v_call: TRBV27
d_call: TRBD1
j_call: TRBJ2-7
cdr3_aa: ASSRTGTGDYEQY

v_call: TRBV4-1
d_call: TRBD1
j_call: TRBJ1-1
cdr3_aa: ASSQDEGARAEAF

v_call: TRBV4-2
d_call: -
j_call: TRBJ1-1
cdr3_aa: ASSQLTWGGEAEAF

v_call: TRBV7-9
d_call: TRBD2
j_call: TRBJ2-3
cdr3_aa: ASSHRRLAGSDTQY

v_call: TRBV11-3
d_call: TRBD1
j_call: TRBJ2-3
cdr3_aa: ASSHSPGGKDTQY

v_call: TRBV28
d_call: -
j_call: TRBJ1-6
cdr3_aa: ASSFRTAFNSPLH

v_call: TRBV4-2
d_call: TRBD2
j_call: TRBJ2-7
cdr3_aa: ASSQDWTSGADFTYEQY